This TCR beta chain was retrieved from a study of T cells in Graves' hyperthyroidism and ophthalmopathy. TCR beta CDR3 region amplification was performed from RNA transcripts. The HTBI primer set served for first-round RT-PCR of the TCR CDR3. Each CDR3 protein gets one entry after TCRdb re-called the multiplex PCR reads with MiXCR. Of about 530,000 distinct CDR3 sequences in the sample, 17% were seen once. Trimming took 5 bases from V and 0 from J, leaving 10 bases between them. Germline V gene sequence: CDR1 LNHDA, CDR2 SQIVND (reference sequence). This CDR3 is 14 amino acids long. The sequence was obtained from a woman under 30 with Graves' ophthalmopathy. The sequencing sample was made of blood. The J gene is TRBJ1-2, the V gene TRBV19; D not certain. The CDR3 protein is CASSGWDTNYGYTF. The CDR3 nucleotides read TGTGCCAGTAGTGGCTGGGATACTAACTATGGCTACACCTTC.